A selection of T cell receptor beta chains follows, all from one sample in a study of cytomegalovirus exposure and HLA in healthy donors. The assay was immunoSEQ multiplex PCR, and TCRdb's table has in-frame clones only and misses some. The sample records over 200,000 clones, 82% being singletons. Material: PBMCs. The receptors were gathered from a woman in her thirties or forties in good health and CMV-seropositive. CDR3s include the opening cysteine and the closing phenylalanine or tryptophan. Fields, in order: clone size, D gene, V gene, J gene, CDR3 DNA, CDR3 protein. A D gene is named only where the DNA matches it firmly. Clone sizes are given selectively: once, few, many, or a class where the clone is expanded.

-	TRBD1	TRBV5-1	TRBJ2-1	TGCGCCAGCAGGAACAGGGGTGGGTACAATGAGCAGTTCTTC	CASRNRGGYNEQFF
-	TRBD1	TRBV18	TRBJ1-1	TGTGCCAGCTCGGTGGACAGGGACACTGAAGCTTTCTTT	CASSVDRDTEAFF
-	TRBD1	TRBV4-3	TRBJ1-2	TGCGCCAGCAGCTTTCGACAGGGTCCCTATGGCTACACCTTC	CASSFRQGPYGYTF
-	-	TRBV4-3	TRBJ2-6	TGCGCCAGCAGCCAAGGAGTGGGGAGGTCTGGGGCCAACGTCCTGACTTTC	CASSQGVGRSGANVLTF
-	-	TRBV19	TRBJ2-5	TGTGCCAGTAGTATGGGAAGGGGTGTTCAAGAGACCCAGTACTTC	CASSMGRGVQETQYF
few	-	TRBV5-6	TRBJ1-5	TGTGCCAGCAGCTTTGGCCCCTTAATAAGCAATCAGCCCCAGCATTTT	CASSFGPLISNQPQHF
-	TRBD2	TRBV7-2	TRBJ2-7	TGTGCCAGCAGCTTAGAAGTAGCGGGAGCATCCTACGAGCAGTACTTC	CASSLEVAGASYEQYF
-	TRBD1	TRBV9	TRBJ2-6	TGTGCCAGCAGCGTAGGTCGGGACAGGGGATCTGGGGCCAACGTCCTGACTTTC	CASSVGRDRGSGANVLTF
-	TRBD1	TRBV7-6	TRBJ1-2	TGTGCCAGCAGCTTGAACGGACAGGGCGGGAGCTACACCTTC	CASSLNGQGGSYTF
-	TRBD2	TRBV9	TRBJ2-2	TGTGCCAGCAGCCCTAGCGGGAGGAGAACCGGGGAGCTGTTTTTT	CASSPSGRRTGELFF
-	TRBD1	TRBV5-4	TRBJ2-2	TGTGCCAGCAGCCTGGGACAGGAAGAACACCGGGAGCTGTTTTTT	CASSLGQEEHRELFF
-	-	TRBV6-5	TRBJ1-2	TGTGCCAGCACCACCCCGGGAAGGGACTATGGCTACACCTTC	CASTTPGRDYGYTF
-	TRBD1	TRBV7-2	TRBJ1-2	TGTGCCGGCAGCCGGGACAGGGAATTGGGCTACACCTTC	CAGSRDRELGYTF
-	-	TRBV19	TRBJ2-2	TGTGCCAGTAGCTCTAGGGGGGGACCCGGGGAGCTGTTTTTT	CASSSRGGPGELFF
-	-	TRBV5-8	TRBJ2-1	TGTGCCAGCAGCTGGAACCTCGGGAGAAGGAATGAGCAGTTCTTC	CASSWNLGRRNEQFF
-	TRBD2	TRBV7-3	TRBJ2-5	TGTGCCAGCAGCGCGGCGGGAGGTCAAGAGACCCAGTACTTC	CASSAAGGQETQYF
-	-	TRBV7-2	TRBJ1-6	TGTGCCAGCAGCGGGGGGGCGAGCTCCTATAATTCACCCCTCCACTTT	CASSGGASSYNSPLHF
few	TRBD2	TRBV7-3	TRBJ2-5	TGTGCCAGCAGCTTAGCGGGGGATCAAGAGACCCAGTACTTC	CASSLAGDQETQYF
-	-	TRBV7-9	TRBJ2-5	TGTTCCAGCAGCTCGGACAGAGAGACCCAGTACTTC	CSSSSDRETQYF
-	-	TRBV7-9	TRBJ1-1	TGTGCCAGCAGCTTCAACTTCGGACAGAAAGAAAACACTGAAGCTTTCTTT	CASSFNFGQKENTEAFF
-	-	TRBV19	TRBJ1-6	TGTGCCAGTATCCAAACAGGGCACCCGGACCCCCTCCACTTT	CASIQTGHPDPLHF
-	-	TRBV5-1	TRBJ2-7	TGCGCCAGCAGCTTGGGACCGGGGGAGTCCTACGAGCAGTACTTC	CASSLGPGESYEQYF
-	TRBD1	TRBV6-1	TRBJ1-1	TGTGCCAGCAGTGAGACAGGGTGGCGCACTGAAGCTTTCTTT	CASSETGWRTEAFF
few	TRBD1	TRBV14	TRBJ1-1	TGTGCCAGCAGCTTACAGGGGATTGAAGCTTTCTTT	CASSLQGIEAFF
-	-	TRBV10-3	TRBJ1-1	TGTGCCATCAGGACGACAGGGAACACTGAAGCTTTCTTT	CAIRTTGNTEAFF
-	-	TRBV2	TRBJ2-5	TGTGCCAGCAGTGAACTCAGGGTAGAGACCCAGTACTTC	CASSELRVETQYF
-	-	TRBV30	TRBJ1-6	TGTGCCTGGAGTTACATCCTGGGGAGCGGTTCACCCCTCCACTTT	CAWSYILGSGSPLHF
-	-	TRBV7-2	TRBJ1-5	TGTGCCAGCAGCTTAGGAGGACAGAGCAATCAGCCCCAGCATTTT	CASSLGGQSNQPQHF
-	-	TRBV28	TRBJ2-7	TGTGCCAGCAGTTTGTCAGACAGAGTCTACGAGCAGTACTTC	CASSLSDRVYEQYF
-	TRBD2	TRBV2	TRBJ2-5	TGTGCCAGCGACAGCGGGAGGGCCGGAGCAGAGACCCAGTACTTC	CASDSGRAGAETQYF
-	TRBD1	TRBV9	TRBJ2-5	TGTGCCAGCAGCCCTTGGACAGGCCAAGAGACCCAGTACTTC	CASSPWTGQETQYF
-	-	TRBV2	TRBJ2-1	TGTGCCAGCAGTGGGGCCCTCGTTACTAGTGATGAGCAGTTCTTC	CASSGALVTSDEQFF
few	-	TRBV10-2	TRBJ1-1	TGCGCCAGTTCCCGGGTGATGAACACTGAAGCTTTCTTT	CASSRVMNTEAFF
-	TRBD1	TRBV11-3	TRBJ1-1	TGTGCCAGCACCCTTGACAGGGCAAGTGAAGCTTTCTTT	CASTLDRASEAFF
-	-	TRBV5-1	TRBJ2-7	TGCGCCAGCAGAAAAACGGCTCTGGAGGGCGAGCAGTACTTC	CASRKTALEGEQYF
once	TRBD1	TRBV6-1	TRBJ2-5	TGTGCCAGCAGTGTTCGGACAGGAGACCAAGAGACCCAGTACTTC	CASSVRTGDQETQYF
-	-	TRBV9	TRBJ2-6	TGTGCCAGCAGCGTAACGGGGATGTCCTCTGGGGCCAACGTCCTGACTTTC	CASSVTGMSSGANVLTF
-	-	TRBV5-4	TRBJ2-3	TGTGCCAGCAGCTTTGGGGGGACCTCCACAGATACGCAGTATTTT	CASSFGGTSTDTQYF
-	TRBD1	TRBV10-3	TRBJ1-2	TGTGCCATCAGACCGGGACAGGGGGCTAATGGCTACACCTTC	CAIRPGQGANGYTF
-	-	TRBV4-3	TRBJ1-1	TGCGCCAGCAGCCAAGAGGACAGAACTTACACTGAAGCTTTCTTT	CASSQEDRTYTEAFF
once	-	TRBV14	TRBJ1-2	TGTGCCAGCAGCCAAGTCGAGTATAACTATGGCTACACCTTC	CASSQVEYNYGYTF
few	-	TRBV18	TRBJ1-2	TGTGCCAGCTCACTAGGATCCCAGGACTATGGCTACACCTTC	CASSLGSQDYGYTF
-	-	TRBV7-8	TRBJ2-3	TGTGCCAGCAGCTTAGTTGGGGGCTACACAGATACGCAGTATTTT	CASSLVGGYTDTQYF
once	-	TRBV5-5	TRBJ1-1	TGTGCCAGCAGCCGGGCCTCAAGAACGGGGACTGAAGCTTTCTTT	CASSRASRTGTEAFF
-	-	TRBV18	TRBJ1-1	TGTGCCAGCTCACCCGGACAGATTTCTGAAGCTTTCTTT	CASSPGQISEAFF
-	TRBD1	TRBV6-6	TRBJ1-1	TGTGCCAGCAGTCTACAGGGGAGAGCTTTCTTT	CASSLQGRAFF